A single sample gave rise to the 3 T cell receptor beta chains below, sequenced in a study of blood T cell repertoires in COVID-19. Clones were read by immunoSEQ multiplex PCR, and TCRdb kept only the in-frame ones, dropping some. The repertoire holds 270,000 or so clones, around 89% seen once, with about 4% in the top ten. The sample was PBMCs or T cells enriched from blood (not recorded which). The receptors here all came from a woman in her twenties or thirties with acute COVID-19.

This sequence joins TRBV5-6 and TRBJ1-2; 10 bases fit TRBD1. Per the germline V gene, CDR1 is SGHDT and CDR2 is YYEEEE. V lost 4 bases and J lost 1; bases outside the gene matches: 7. The CDR3 covers 16 residues. CDR3 residues: CASSLPGQGFNYGYTF. The CDR3 DNA is TGTGCCAGCAGCCTCCCGGGACAGGGGTTTAACTATGGCTACACCTTC.

This chain uses TRBV3-1 (or the pseudogene TRBV3-2) with TRBJ2-1; 8 bases align to TRBD2. The CDR3 spans 13 residues. V shed 7 bases and J 9 bases; nucleotides not matched to a gene: 8. Germline V CDR1 and CDR2: LGHDT, YNNKEL (reference sequence). CDR3 protein: CASTSGSAVEQFF. In DNA, the CDR3 is TGTGCCAGCACGAGCGGGAGTGCGGTTGAGCAGTTCTTC.

The gene calls are TRBV28 and TRBJ1-1; TRBD1 matches at 8 bases. The CDR3 contains 14 residues. Germline V lookup: CDR1 MDHEN, CDR2 SYDVKM. Trimming cost V 6 bases and J 3 bases; bases outside gene matches: 6. As DNA, the CDR3 is TGTGCCAGCAGCCCGGACAGGGTGGACACTGAAGCTTTCTTT. This codes for CASSPDRVDTEAFF.